This TCR beta chain appears in the sequencing data of a study of OX40 agonist ivuxolimab in advanced cancers. Using immunoSEQ multiplex PCR, the repertoire was profiled, and TCRdb retains in-frame clones only, with some absent. The data hold 50,000 to 80,000 clones, with about 89% observed a single time. A single count supports this clone. Within the sample, other DNA sequences also encode this same CDR3. This CDR3 has 12 amino acids. Trimming shortened V by 6 bases and J by 0 bases, and 4 bases separated the two germline ends. Germline CDR1 is KGHSH and CDR2 is LQKENI. The TCR comes from an adult with an advanced solid tumor such as melanoma, head and neck, liver or kidney cancer. The chain is built from TRBV18 and TRBJ2-3; no reliable D call. The input for sequencing was CD4+ or CD8+ T cells sorted from blood, taken in a trial of the OX40 agonist ivuxolimab. CDR3 DNA sequence: TGTGCCAGCTCCCCTAGCACAGATACGCAGTATTTT. Its protein is CASSPSTDTQYF.